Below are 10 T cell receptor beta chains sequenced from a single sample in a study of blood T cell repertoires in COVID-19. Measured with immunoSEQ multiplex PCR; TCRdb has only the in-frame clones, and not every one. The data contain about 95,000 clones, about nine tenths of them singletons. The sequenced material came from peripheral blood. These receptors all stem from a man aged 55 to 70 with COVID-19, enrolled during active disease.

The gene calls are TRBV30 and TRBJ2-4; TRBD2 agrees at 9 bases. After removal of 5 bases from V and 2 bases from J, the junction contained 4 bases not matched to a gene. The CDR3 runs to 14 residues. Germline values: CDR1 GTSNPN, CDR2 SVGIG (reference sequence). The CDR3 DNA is TGTGCCTGGGGGACTAGCAGAACCAAAAACATTCAGTACTTC. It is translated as CAWGTSRTKNIQYF. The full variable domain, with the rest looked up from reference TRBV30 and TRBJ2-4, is SQTIHQWPATLVQPVGSPLSLECTVEGTSNPNLYWYRQAAGRGLQLLFYSVGIGQISSEVPQNLSASRPQDRQFILSSKKLLLSDSGFYLCAWGTSRTKNIQYFGAGTRLSVL.

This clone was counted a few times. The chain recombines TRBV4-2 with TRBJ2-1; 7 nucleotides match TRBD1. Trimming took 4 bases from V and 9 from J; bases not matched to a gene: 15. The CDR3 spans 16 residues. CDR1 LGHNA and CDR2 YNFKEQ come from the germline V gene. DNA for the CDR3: TGTGCCAGCAGCCTTAAAAACGACAGGGCCGAAGGTGAGCAGTTCTTC. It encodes CASSLKNDRAEGEQFF.

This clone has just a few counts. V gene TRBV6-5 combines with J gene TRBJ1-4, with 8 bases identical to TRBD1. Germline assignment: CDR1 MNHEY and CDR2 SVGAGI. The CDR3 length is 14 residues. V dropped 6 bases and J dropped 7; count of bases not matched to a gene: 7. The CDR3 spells CASRLQGDGEKLFF. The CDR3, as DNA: TGTGCCAGCAGATTACAGGGGGATGGTGAAAAACTGTTTTTT.

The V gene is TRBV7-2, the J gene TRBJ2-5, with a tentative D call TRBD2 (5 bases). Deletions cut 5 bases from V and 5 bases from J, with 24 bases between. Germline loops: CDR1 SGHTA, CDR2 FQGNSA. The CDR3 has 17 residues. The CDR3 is CASSREGSASGLETQYF. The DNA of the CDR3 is TGTGCCAGCAGCCGGGAAGGTTCGGCATCCGGTTTGGAGACCCAGTACTTC.

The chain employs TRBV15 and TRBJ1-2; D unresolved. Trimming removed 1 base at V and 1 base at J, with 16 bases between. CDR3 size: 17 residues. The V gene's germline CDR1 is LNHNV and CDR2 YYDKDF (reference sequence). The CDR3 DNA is TGTGCCACCAGCAGAGTTAAGAACTTCCAGGATAACTATGGCTACACCTTC. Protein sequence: CATSRVKNFQDNYGYTF.

The CDR3 spells CASSDSTYNEQFF. The CDR3 bases are TGTGCCAGCAGTGACAGTACCTACAATGAGCAGTTCTTC. This chain links TRBV2 with TRBJ2-1; D is unresolved. The CDR3 has 13 residues. Germline V lookup: CDR1 SNHLY, CDR2 FYNNEI. With 3 bases removed from V and 2 bases from J, the gap between germline ends came to 5 bases.

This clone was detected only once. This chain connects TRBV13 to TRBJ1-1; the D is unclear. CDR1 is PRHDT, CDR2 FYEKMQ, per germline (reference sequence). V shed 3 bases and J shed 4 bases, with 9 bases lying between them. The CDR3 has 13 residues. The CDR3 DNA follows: TGTGCCAGCAGCTTTTCGGGGATCACTGAAGCTTTCTTT. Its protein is CASSFSGITEAFF.

CDR3 in amino acids: CASSYETSGSSYEQYF. The DNA of the CDR3 is TGTGCCAGCAGTTATGAGACTAGCGGGTCTTCCTACGAGCAGTACTTC. This sequence joins TRBV6-5 and TRBJ2-7; 10 nucleotides agree with TRBD2. The germline V gene has CDR1 MNHEY and CDR2 SVGAGI. The CDR3 is made up of 16 amino acids. Trimming took 3 bases from V and 1 from J; bases not matched to a gene: 6.

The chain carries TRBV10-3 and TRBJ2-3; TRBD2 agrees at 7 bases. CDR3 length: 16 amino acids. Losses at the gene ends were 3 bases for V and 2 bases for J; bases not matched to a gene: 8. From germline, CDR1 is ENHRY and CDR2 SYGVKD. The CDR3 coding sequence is TGTGCCATCAGTGATCGCCGGGAGGAGGACACAGATACGCAGTATTTT. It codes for CAISDRREEDTDTQYF.

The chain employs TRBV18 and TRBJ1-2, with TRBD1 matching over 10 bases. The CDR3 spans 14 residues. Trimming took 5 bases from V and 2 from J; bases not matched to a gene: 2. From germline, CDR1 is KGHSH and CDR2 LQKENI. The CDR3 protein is CASSKGQGNYGYTF. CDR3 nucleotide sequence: TGTGCCAGCTCAAAGGGACAGGGGAACTATGGCTACACCTTC.